The clone carrying this T cell receptor beta chain turned up a few times. Antigen unknown. The sample comes from a study of blood T cells in healthy people across ages. In the study overall: There was about one barcoded beta molecule captured by template switching per two T cells. Study-wide results and caveats: Shifts in expanded clonotypes may have been confounded by donor CMV status, which was unknown. More naive CD4+ cells and higher diversity marked long-lived donors relative to aged donors.

Extraction yielded at least 5 micrograms of total RNA per sample. J lost 11 bases, V lost 4 bases, and 12 bases had no gene match. Germline V gene lookup returns CDR1 LGHDT and CDR2 YNNKEL (reference sequence). The CDR3 sequence is 14 residues long. Sample-barcoded 5' priming and a J-beta primer mix drove a second PCR of about 7 to 12 cycles. TCRdb called the 5' RACE reads again in MiXCR, with one record for every CDR3 protein. Found here are 870,000 or so distinct CDR3 sequences, 29% of them singletons; the top ten hold 15% to 20%. Source material: blood. The V gene is TRBV3-1, the J gene TRBJ2-5, with 8 positions matching TRBD2. The receptor's source is an elderly woman in good health. CDR3 DNA sequence: TGTGCCAGCAGCCTCGGGGGGGCCGGCAATGAGCAGTACTTC. It translates to CASSLGGAGNEQYF.